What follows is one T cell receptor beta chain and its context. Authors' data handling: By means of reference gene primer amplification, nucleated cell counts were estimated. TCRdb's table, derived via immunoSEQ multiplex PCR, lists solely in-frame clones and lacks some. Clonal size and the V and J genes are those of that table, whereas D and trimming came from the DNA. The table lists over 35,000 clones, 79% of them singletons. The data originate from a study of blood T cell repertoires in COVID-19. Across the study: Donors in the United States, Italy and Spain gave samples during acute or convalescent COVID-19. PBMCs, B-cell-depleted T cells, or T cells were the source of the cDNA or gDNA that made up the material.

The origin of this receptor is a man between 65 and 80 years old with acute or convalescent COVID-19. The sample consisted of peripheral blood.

DNA of the CDR3: TGTGCCAGCAGTGAATACGGACTACCTAATGAGCAGTTCTTC. This translates into CASSEYGLPNEQFF. The genes are TRBV25-1 and TRBJ2-1; D is perhaps TRBD2 (6 bases). CDR1 MGHDK and CDR2 SYGVNS come from the germline V gene. The ends were cut back, 0 bases at V and 7 bases at J, with 10 bases in the middle. CDR3 length: 14 residues.